This TCR beta chain was identified during a study of CD8 T cells in ankylosing spondylitis. Study results and limitations: Disease-linked clones were found to be CD8+ and relatively rare in peripheral blood. About 8 highly homologous variants made up a TCR beta motif that seemed to typify ankylosing spondylitis blood.

This clonotype was counted a few times. Its antigen is still unknown. Each TCR beta library was made by quantitative 5'-RACE that incorporated molecular barcodes. Each CDR3 protein is one row after TCRdb ran MiXCR on the 5' RACE reads. Among hundreds of thousands of distinct CDR3 sequences listed, roughly 10% were seen once. The CDR3 runs 15 residues. The germline gives CDR1 SGHRS, CDR2 YFSETQ. After removal of 4 bases from V and 6 bases from J, the junction contained 5 bases not matched to a gene. The rearrangement joins TRBV5-1 to TRBJ1-6, with TRBD1 matching 9 bases. This TCR was sampled from a male donor with ankylosing spondylitis. The sample consisted of blood, either unsorted or a sorted T cell fraction (not recorded which). CDR3 nucleotides: TGCGCCAGCAGCCTGGGGACAGGGTCTAATTCACCCCTCCACTTT. Amino acids: CASSLGTGSNSPLHF.